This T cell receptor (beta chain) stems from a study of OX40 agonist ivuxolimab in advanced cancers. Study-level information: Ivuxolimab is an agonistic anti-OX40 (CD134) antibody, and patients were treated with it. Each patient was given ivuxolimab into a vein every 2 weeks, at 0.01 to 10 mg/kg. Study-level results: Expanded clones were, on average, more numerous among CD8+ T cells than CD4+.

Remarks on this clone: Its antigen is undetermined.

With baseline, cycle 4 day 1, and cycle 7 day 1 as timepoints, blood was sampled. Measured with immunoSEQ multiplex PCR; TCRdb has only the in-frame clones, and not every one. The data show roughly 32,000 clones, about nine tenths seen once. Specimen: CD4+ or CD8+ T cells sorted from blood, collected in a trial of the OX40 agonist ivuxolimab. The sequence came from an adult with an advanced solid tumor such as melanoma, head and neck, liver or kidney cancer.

The CDR3 here is CASSSLSYNEQFF. DNA of the CDR3: TGTGCCAGCAGTAGCTTAAGCTACAATGAGCAGTTCTTC. The chain recombines TRBV27 with TRBJ2-1, with D unclear. The V gene's germline CDR1 is MNHEY and CDR2 SMNVEV (reference sequence). V was clipped by 5 bases and J by 3 bases, with 8 bases between them. CDR3 length: 13 residues.